This TCR beta chain was observed in a study of graft-versus-host responses after intestinal transplantation. Study context: Tacrolimus plus steroids were given to all recipients for about three years, preceded by anti-thymocyte globulin induction.

Sequenced by immunoSEQ multiplex PCR; TCRdb stores in-frame clones only, minus some. The sample consists of 25,000 to 35,000 clones, about three quarters of them appearing once. Trimming shortened V by 2 bases and J by 3 bases, and 6 bases separated the two germline ends. The CDR3 totals 13 residues. Looked up from germline, CDR1 is LNHNV and CDR2 is YYDKDF (reference sequence). The authors processed graft tissue to release intraepithelial and lamina propria lymphocytes. The specimen was ileum tissue, collected 98 days after intestinal transplantation. The source is a human patient who received an intestinal transplant, so some T cells may come from the graft donor. The chain uses TRBV15 and TRBJ2-3, with D unclear. The CDR3 loop reads CATSRYGTDTQYF. The CDR3 nucleotides read TGTGCCACCAGCAGATATGGTACAGATACGCAGTATTTT.